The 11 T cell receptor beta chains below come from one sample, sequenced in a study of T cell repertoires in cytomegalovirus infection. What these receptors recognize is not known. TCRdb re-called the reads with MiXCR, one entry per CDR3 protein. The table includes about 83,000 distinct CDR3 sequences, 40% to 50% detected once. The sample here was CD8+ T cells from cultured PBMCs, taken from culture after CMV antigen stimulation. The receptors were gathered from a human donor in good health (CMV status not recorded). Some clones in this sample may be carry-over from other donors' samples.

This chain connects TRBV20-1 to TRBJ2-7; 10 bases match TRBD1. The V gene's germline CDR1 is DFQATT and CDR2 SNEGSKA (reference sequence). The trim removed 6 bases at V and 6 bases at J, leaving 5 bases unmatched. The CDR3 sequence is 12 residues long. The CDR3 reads CSARQGAVEQYF. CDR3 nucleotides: TGCAGTGCCCGACAGGGGGCTGTCGAGCAGTACTTC.

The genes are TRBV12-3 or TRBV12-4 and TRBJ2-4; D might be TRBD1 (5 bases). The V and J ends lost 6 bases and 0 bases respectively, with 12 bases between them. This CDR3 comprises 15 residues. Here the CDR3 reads CASSRRQLAKNIQYF. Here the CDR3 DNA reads TGTGCCAGCAGCCGCCGACAGTTAGCCAAAAACATTCAGTACTTC.

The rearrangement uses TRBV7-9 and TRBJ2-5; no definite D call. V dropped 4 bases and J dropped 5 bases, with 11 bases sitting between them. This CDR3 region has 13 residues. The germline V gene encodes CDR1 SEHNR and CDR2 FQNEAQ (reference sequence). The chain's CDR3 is CASSSPGAETQYF. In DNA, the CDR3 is TGTGCCAGCAGCTCCCCAGGAGCGGAGACCCAGTACTTC.

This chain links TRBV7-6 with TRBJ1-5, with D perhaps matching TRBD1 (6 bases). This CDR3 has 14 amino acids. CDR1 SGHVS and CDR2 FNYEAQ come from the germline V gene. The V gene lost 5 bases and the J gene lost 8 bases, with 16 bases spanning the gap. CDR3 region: CASSLGGGMEPQHF. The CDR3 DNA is TGTGCCAGCAGCCTCGGTGGGGGCATGGAGCCCCAGCATTTT.

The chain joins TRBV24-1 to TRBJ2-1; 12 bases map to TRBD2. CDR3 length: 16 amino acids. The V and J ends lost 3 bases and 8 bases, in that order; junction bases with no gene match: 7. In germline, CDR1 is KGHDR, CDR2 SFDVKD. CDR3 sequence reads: CATSDLAGGPRDEQFF. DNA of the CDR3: TGTGCCACCAGTGATCTAGCGGGAGGGCCTAGGGATGAGCAGTTCTTC.

In nucleotides, the CDR3 is TGTGCCAGCTCCGGGCCAGGACGCGCCTACGAGCAGTACTTC. Translation gives CASSGPGRAYEQYF. V is TRBV9 and J is TRBJ2-7; D uncertain. CDR3 length equals 14 residues. Trimming removed 7 bases at V and 2 bases at J, with 16 bases between. Germline V gives CDR1 SGDLS, CDR2 YYNGEE.

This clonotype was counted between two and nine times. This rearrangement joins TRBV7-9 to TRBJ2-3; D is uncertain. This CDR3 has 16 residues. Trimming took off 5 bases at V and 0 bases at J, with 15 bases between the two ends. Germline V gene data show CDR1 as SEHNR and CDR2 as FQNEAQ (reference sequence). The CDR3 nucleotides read TGTGCCAGCAGCAGGAAGGGCGCCTCGAGCACAGATACGCAGTATTTT. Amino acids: CASSRKGASSTDTQYF.

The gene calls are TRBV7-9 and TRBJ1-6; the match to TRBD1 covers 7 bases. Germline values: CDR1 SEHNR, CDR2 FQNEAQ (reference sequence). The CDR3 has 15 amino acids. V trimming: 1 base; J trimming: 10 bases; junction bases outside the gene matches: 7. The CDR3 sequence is CASSLVEGAESPLHF. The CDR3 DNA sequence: TGTGCCAGCAGCTTAGTGGAGGGGGCTGAATCACCCCTCCACTTT.

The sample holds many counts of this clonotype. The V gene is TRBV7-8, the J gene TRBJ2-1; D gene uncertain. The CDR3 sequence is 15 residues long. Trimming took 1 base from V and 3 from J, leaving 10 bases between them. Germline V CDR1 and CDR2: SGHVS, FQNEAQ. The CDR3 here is CASSLVGLGYNEQFF. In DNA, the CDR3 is TGTGCCAGCAGCTTAGTTGGGTTGGGCTACAATGAGCAGTTCTTC.

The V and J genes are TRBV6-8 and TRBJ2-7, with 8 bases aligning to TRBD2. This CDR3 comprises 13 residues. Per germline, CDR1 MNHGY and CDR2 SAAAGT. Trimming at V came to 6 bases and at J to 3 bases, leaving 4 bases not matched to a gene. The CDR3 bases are TGTGCCAGCAGCGATAGCGGGGACTACGAGCAGTACTTC. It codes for CASSDSGDYEQYF.

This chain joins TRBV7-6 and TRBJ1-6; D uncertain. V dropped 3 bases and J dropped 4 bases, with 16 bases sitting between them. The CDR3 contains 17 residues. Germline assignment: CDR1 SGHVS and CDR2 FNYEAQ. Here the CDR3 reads CASSLSSASRYNSPLHF. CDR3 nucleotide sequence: TGTGCCAGCAGCTTGAGTTCAGCCTCTAGGTATAATTCACCCCTCCACTTT.